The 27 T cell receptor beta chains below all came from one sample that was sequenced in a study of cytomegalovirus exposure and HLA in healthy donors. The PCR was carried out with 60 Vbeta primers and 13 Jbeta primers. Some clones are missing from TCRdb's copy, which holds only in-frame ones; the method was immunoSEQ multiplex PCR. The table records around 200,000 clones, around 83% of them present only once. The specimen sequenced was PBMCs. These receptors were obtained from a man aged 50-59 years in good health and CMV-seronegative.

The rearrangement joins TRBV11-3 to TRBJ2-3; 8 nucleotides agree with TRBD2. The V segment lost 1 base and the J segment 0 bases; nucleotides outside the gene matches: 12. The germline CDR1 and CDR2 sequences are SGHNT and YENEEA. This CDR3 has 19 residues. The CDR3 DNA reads TGTGCCAGCAGCTTAGGCACGGGGGGGAATTTCACTAGCACAGATACGCAGTATTTT. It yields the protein CASSLGTGGNFTSTDTQYF.

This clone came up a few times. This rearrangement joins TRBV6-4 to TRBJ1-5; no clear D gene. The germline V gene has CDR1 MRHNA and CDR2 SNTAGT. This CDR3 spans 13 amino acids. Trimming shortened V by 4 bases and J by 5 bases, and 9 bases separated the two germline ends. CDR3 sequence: CASSGQVDQPQHF. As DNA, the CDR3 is TGTGCCAGCAGTGGCCAGGTCGATCAGCCCCAGCATTTT.

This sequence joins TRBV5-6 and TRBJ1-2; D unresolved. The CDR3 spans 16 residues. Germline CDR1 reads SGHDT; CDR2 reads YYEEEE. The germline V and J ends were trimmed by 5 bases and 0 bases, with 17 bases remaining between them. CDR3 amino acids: CASSSLPYPSNYGYTF. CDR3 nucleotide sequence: TGTGCCAGCAGTTCCTTACCCTATCCCTCTAACTATGGCTACACCTTC.

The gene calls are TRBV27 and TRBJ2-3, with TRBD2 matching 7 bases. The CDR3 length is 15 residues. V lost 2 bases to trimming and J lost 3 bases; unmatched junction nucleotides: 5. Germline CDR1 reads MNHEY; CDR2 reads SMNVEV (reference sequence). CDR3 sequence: CASSLGLAATDTQYF. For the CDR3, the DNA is TGTGCCAGCAGTTTAGGGCTAGCGGCAACAGATACGCAGTATTTT.

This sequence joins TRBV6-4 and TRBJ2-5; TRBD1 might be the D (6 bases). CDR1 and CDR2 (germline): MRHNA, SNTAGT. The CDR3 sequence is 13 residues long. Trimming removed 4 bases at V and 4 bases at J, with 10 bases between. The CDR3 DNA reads TGTGCCAGCAGTGCGGACAGAGGAGAGACCCAGTACTTC. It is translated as CASSADRGETQYF.

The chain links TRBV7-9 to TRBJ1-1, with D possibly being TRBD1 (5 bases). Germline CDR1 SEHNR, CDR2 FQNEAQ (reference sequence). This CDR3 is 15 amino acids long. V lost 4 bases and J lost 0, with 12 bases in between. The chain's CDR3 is CASSSDSMMNTEAFF. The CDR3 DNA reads TGTGCCAGCAGCTCAGACAGTATGATGAACACTGAAGCTTTCTTT.

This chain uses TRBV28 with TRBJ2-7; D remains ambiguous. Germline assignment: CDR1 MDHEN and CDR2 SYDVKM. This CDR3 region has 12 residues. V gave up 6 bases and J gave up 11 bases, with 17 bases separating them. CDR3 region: CASSLTSTWKYF. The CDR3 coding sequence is TGTGCCAGCAGCCTTACTTCGACATGGAAGTACTTC.

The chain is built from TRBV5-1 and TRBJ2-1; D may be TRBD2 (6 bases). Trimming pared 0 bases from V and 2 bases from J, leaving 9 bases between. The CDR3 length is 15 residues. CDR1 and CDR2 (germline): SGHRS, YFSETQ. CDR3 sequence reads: CASSLELAPYNEQFF. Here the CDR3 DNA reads TGCGCCAGCAGCTTGGAACTAGCCCCCTACAATGAGCAGTTCTTC.

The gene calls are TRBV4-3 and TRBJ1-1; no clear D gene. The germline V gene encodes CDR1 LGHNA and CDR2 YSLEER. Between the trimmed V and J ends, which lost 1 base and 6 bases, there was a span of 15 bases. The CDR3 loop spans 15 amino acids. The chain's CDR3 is CASSQVNAGFAEAFF. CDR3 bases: TGCGCCAGCAGCCAAGTTAACGCAGGTTTCGCTGAAGCTTTCTTT.

CDR3 bases: TGTGCCAGCTCACAATCCAGGGTGGGCACAGATACGCAGTATTTT. This sequence encodes CASSQSRVGTDTQYF. The V call is TRBV18, the J call TRBJ2-3; possible D gene TRBD1, 5 bases. CDR3 length: 15 amino acids. V lost 4 bases to trimming and J lost 1 base, with 12 bases between them. Germline CDR1 KGHSH, CDR2 LQKENI.

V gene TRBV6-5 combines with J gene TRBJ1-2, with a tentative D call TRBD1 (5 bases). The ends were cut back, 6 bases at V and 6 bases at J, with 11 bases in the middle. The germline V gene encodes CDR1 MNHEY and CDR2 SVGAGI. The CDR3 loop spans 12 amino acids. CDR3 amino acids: CASSLSGDGYTF. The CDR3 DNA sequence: TGTGCCAGCAGCCTCTCGGGGGATGGCTACACCTTC.

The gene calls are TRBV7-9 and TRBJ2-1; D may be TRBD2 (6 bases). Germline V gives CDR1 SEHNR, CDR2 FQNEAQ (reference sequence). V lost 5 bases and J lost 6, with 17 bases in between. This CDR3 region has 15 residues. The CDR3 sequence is CASSHWGRRANEQFF. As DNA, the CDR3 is TGTGCCAGCAGCCATTGGGGGAGGAGGGCCAATGAGCAGTTCTTC. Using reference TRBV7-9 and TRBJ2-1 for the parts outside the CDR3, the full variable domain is DTGVSQNPRHKITKRGQNVTFRCDPISEHNRLYWYRQTLGQGPEFLTYFQNEAQLEKSRLLSDRFSAERPKGSFSTLEIQRTEQGDSAMYLCASSHWGRRANEQFFGPGTRLTVL.

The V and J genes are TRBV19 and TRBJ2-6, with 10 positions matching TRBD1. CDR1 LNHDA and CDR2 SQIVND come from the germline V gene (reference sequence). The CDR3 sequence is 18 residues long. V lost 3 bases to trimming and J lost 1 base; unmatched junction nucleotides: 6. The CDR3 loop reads CASSMGQGRLSGANVLTF. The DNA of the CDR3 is TGTGCCAGTAGTATGGGACAGGGGCGCCTTTCTGGGGCCAACGTCCTGACTTTC.

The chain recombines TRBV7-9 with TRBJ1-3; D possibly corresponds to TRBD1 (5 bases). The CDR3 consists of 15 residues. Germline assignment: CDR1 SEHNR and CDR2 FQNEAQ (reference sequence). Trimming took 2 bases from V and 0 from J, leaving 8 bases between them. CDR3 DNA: TGTGCCAGCAGCTTAAAGGGGAACTCTGGAAACACCATATATTTT. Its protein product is CASSLKGNSGNTIYF.

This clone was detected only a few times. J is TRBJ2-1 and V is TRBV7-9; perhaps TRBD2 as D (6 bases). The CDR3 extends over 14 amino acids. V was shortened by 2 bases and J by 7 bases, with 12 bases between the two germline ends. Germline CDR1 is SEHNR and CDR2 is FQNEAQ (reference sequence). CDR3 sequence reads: CASSLSGRRNEQFF. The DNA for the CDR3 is TGTGCCAGCAGCTTATCCGGGAGAAGGAATGAGCAGTTCTTC.

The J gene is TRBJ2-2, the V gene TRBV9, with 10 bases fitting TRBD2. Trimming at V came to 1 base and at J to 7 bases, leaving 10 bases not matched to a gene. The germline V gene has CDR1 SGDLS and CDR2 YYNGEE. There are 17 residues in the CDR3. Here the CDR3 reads CASSVQRLAGVGGELFF. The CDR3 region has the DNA TGTGCCAGCAGCGTACAGAGGCTAGCGGGAGTAGGCGGGGAGCTGTTTTTT.

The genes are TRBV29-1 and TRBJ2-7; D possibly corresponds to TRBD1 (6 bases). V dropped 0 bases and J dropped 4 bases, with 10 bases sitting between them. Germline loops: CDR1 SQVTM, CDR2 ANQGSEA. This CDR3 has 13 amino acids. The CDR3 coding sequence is TGCAGCGTTGAAGAGGGGGCAGGGTACGAGCAGTACTTC. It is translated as CSVEEGAGYEQYF.

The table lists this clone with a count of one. CDR3 sequence: CASSQFTSTDTQYF. DNA for the CDR3: TGCGCCAGCAGCCAGTTTACTAGCACAGATACGCAGTATTTT. The chain links TRBV4-3 to TRBJ2-3; D is ambiguous. Germline assignment: CDR1 LGHNA and CDR2 YSLEER. This CDR3 has 14 residues. V lost 3 bases and J 0 bases, leaving 7 bases between the germline ends.

The CDR3 here is CASSGSGIKNIQYF. The CDR3 bases are TGTGCCAGCAGTGGTTCCGGGATCAAAAACATTCAGTACTTC. V usage is TRBV2 and J usage is TRBJ2-4, with D possibly being TRBD2 (5 bases). From germline, CDR1 is SNHLY and CDR2 FYNNEI. The CDR3 covers 14 residues. V lost 4 bases to trimming and J lost 3 bases, with 10 bases between them.

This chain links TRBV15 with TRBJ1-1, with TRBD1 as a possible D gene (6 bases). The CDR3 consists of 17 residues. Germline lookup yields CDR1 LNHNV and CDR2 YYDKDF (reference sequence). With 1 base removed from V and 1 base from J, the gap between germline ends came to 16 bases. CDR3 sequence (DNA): TGTGCCACCAGCAGAGGTGGTCCCGTGGGGGCGAACACTGAAGCTTTCTTT. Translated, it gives CATSRGGPVGANTEAFF.

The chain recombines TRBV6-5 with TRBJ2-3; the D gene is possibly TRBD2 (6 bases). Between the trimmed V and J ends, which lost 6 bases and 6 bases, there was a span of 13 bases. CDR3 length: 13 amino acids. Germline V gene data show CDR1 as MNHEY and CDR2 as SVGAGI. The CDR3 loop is CASRRDWGDTQYF. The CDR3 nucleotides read TGTGCCAGCAGACGGGACTGGGGGGATACGCAGTATTTT.

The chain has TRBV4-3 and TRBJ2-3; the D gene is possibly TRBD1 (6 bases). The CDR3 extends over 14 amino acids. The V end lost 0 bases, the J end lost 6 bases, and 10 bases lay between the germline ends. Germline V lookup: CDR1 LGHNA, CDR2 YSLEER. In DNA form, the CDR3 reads TGCGCCAGCAGCCAAGATGGGACACTTGATACGCAGTATTTT. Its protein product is CASSQDGTLDTQYF.

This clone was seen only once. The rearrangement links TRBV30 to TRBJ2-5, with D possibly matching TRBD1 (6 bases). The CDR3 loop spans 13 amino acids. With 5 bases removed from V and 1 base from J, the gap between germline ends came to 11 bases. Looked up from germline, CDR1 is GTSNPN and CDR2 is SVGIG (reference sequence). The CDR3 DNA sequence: TGTGCCTGGGCCGGACAGTTCCAAGAGACCCAGTACTTC. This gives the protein CAWAGQFQETQYF.

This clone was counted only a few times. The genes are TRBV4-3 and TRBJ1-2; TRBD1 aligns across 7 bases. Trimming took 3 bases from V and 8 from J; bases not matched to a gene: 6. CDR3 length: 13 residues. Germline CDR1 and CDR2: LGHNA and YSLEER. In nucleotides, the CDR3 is TGCGCCAGCAGCCAGACAGGGTCGTCAGGCTACACCTTC. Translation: CASSQTGSSGYTF.

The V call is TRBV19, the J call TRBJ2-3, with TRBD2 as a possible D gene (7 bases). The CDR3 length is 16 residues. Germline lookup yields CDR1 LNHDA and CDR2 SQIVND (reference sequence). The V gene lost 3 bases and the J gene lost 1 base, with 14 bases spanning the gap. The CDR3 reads CASSIRGGQGTDTQYF. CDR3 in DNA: TGTGCCAGTAGTATTAGGGGGGGCCAGGGCACAGATACGCAGTATTTT. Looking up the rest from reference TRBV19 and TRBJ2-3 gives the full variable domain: DGGITQSPKYLFRKEGQNVTLSCEQNLNHDAMYWYRQDPGQGLRLIYYSQIVNDFQKGDIAEGYSVSREKKESFPLTVTSAQKNPTAFYLCASSIRGGQGTDTQYFGPGTRLTVL.

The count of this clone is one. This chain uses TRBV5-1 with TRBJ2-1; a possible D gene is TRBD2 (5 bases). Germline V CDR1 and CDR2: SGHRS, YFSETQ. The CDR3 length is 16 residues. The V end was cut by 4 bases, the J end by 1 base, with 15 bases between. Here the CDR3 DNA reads TGCGCCAGCAGCCCCGGAGGAGCGAAGTCCTACAATGAGCAGTTCTTC. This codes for CASSPGGAKSYNEQFF.

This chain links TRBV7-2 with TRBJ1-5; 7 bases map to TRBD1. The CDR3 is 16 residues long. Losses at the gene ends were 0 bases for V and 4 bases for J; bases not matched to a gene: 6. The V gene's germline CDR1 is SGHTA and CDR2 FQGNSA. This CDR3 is CASSLAGGGVNQPQHF. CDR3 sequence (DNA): TGTGCCAGCAGCTTAGCAGGGGGCGGCGTGAATCAGCCCCAGCATTTT.